The subject of this entry is one T cell receptor beta chain. Trimming pared 6 bases from V and 0 bases from J, leaving 12 bases between. CDR3 length: 15 residues. Looked up from germline, CDR1 is LNHDA and CDR2 is SQIVND (reference sequence). The data derive from a study of OX40 agonist ivuxolimab in advanced cancers. Overall study context: People who had prior anti-PD-1, anti-PD-L1 or anti-CTLA-4 therapy could take part, and less than 50% had some.

Sequenced by immunoSEQ multiplex PCR; TCRdb stores in-frame clones only, minus some. In the table there are 65,000 to 75,000 clones, about 93% of which are singletons. This specimen was CD4+ or CD8+ T cells sorted from blood, taken in a trial of the OX40 agonist ivuxolimab. The V call is TRBV19, the J call TRBJ2-1, with D possibly being TRBD2 (6 bases). The clonotype comes from an adult with an advanced solid tumor such as melanoma, head and neck, liver or kidney cancer. The CDR3 spells CASRRGASSYNEQFF. Written as DNA, the CDR3 is TGTGCCAGTAGACGCGGGGCTAGCTCCTACAATGAGCAGTTCTTC.